Shown below are 13 T cell receptor beta chains from a single sample sequenced in a study of T-cell reconstitution after alpha-beta-depleted transplantation in children. Unique molecular identifiers were used to barcode this TCRbeta library. MiXCR, run by TCRdb on the PCR reads, gives a single entry per CDR3 protein. This sample has roughly 500,000 distinct CDR3 sequences, with 32% found just once. The starting material was PBMCs from the stem cell graft donor, obtained from the stem cell graft. All receptors come from a human donor who donated a stem cell graft to a child with aplastic anemia.

The rearrangement links TRBV7-9 to TRBJ1-4; weak D call: TRBD1 (5 bases). The CDR3 totals 16 residues. V gave up 3 bases and J gave up 3 bases, with 14 bases separating them. Per the germline V gene, CDR1 is SEHNR and CDR2 is FQNEAQ (reference sequence). CDR3 protein: CASSFPQGPANEKLFF. CDR3 DNA sequence: TGTGCCAGCAGCTTCCCTCAGGGACCGGCTAATGAAAAACTGTTTTTT.

This rearrangement joins TRBV27 to TRBJ2-7; TRBD1 might be the D (7 bases). V lost 5 bases, J lost 3 bases, and 17 bases lay in between. This CDR3 spans 15 amino acids. Per germline, CDR1 MNHEY and CDR2 SMNVEV (reference sequence). The DNA for the CDR3 is TGTGCCAGCAGTGGGGGGACAGCAATCTACTACGAGCAGTACTTC. This translates into CASSGGTAIYYEQYF.

This clonotype was found a few times. The V and J genes are TRBV12-3 or TRBV12-4 and TRBJ2-7; maybe TRBD1 (6 bases). The CDR3 runs 14 residues. Trimming removed 1 base from V and 4 bases from J, with 11 bases in between. In DNA form, the CDR3 reads TGTGCCAGCAGTTTAGGGAGCCAGGGGTACGAGCAGTACGTC. This sequence encodes CASSLGSQGYEQYV.

Here the CDR3 DNA reads TGTGCCAGCAAAGTGGGAGATAACTACAATGAGCAGTTCTTC. Translating it yields CASKVGDNYNEQFF. V usage is TRBV6-5 and J usage is TRBJ2-1; D perhaps matches TRBD2 (5 bases). The ends were cut back, 7 bases at V and 3 bases at J, with 13 bases in the middle. The CDR3 spans 14 residues. Germline loops: CDR1 MNHEY, CDR2 SVGAGI.

The chain carries TRBV30 and TRBJ2-3; TRBD2 matches at 12 bases. CDR3 length: 14 amino acids. Germline V gives CDR1 GTSNPN, CDR2 SVGIG (reference sequence). The V gene end was trimmed by 7 bases and the J gene end by 8 bases; junction bases not matched to a gene: 10. Here the CDR3 DNA reads TGTGCCTCCGCCGGGACTAGCGGGTCACTTACGCAGTATTTT. It yields the protein CASAGTSGSLTQYF.

V is TRBV12-3 or TRBV12-4 and J is TRBJ2-2; D not resolved. CDR3 length equals 14 residues. Trimming shortened V by 5 bases and J by 1 base, and 8 bases separated the two germline ends. As DNA, the CDR3 is TGTGCCAGCAGTCCTCTACGGAACACCGGGGAGCTGTTTTTT. Encoded protein: CASSPLRNTGELFF.

This clonotype was seen more than once but under ten times. The chain has TRBV9 and TRBJ2-2; the D is unclear. CDR1 is SGDLS and CDR2 is YYNGEE in the germline V gene. Trimming removed 1 base at V and 6 bases at J, with 13 bases between. This CDR3 comprises 15 residues. The chain's CDR3 is CASSVRAGSAGELFF. The CDR3 coding sequence is TGTGCCAGCAGCGTAAGGGCAGGTTCGGCCGGGGAGCTGTTTTTT.

Only a few counts were recorded for this clonotype. This rearrangement joins TRBV29-1 to TRBJ2-3, with TRBD2 matching 7 bases. The V segment lost 5 bases and the J segment 3 bases; nucleotides outside the gene matches: 8. Germline V gene lookup returns CDR1 SQVTM and CDR2 ANQGSEA. The CDR3 has 14 residues. The CDR3 protein is CSVLMAGATDTQYF. Written as DNA, the CDR3 is TGCAGCGTTCTAATGGCGGGAGCTACAGATACGCAGTATTTT.

This clonotype was seen a single time. CDR3 in DNA: TGTGCCAGCAGCTTAGGCCCTCGCAGAGGGCTGAACACTGAAGCTTTCTTT. As protein: CASSLGPRRGLNTEAFF. The chain combines TRBV7-4 with TRBJ1-1; D gene unclear. Germline V CDR1 and CDR2: SGHVT, SQSDAQ. This CDR3 region has 17 residues. Trimming stripped 1 base from V and 0 bases from J, with 15 bases between.

This clonotype was detected only a few times. The CDR3 DNA reads as TGCAGTGCTCCGGGACTAGCGGGACGGAGGGGCGATGAGCAGTTCTTC. Its translation is CSAPGLAGRRGDEQFF. The V gene is TRBV20-1, the J gene TRBJ2-1; TRBD2 matches 13 bases. The length of the CDR3 is 16 residues. The J segment lost 8 bases and the V segment lost 5 bases, leaving 12 bases of the junction unmatched. From germline, CDR1 is DFQATT and CDR2 SNEGSKA (reference sequence).

This clonotype was seen more than once but under ten times. DNA of the CDR3: TGTGCCAGCAGTTCCTTGACAGGGGGACTGAATCAGCCCCAGCATTTT. This codes for CASSSLTGGLNQPQHF. V gene TRBV28 combines with J gene TRBJ1-5; TRBD1 matches at 9 bases. The J segment lost 4 bases and the V segment lost 4 bases, leaving 8 bases of the junction unmatched. This CDR3 is 16 amino acids long. CDR1 is MDHEN and CDR2 is SYDVKM in the germline V gene.

The chain joins TRBV20-1 to TRBJ2-4; 9 bases align to TRBD1. Germline lookup yields CDR1 DFQATT and CDR2 SNEGSKA (reference sequence). The CDR3 is made up of 19 amino acids. The J segment lost 0 bases and the V segment lost 4 bases, leaving 16 bases of the junction unmatched. CDR3 coding DNA: TGCAGTGCTACAGTCAGGGACAGGGCGTTCGAAGGAGCCAAAAACATTCAGTACTTC. Encoded protein: CSATVRDRAFEGAKNIQYF.

This clonotype was detected only a few times. This rearrangement joins TRBV20-1 to TRBJ2-1, with 9 positions matching TRBD2. V was clipped by 4 bases and J by 6 bases; unmatched bases: 7. The CDR3 sequence is 14 residues long. The germline CDR1 and CDR2 sequences are DFQATT and SNEGSKA (reference sequence). CDR3 in DNA: TGCAGTGCTATGCCTAGCGGGGAGCCCAATGAGCAGTTCTTC. Protein product: CSAMPSGEPNEQFF.